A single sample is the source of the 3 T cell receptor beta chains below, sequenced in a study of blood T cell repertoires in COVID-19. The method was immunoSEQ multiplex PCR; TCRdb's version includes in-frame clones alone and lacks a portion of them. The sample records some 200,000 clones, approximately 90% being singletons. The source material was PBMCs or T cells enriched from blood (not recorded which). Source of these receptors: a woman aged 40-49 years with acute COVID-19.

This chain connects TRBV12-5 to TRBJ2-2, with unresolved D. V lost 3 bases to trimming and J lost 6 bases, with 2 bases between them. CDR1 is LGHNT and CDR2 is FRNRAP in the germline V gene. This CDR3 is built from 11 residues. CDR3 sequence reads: CASGFAGELFF. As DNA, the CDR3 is TGTGCTAGTGGTTTCGCCGGGGAGCTGTTTTTT.

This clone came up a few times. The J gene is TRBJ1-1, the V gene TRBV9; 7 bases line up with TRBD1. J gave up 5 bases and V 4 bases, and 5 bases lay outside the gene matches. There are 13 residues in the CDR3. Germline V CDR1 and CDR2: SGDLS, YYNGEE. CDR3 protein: CASSQGVVTEAFF. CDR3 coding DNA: TGTGCCAGCAGCCAGGGGGTAGTGACTGAAGCTTTCTTT.

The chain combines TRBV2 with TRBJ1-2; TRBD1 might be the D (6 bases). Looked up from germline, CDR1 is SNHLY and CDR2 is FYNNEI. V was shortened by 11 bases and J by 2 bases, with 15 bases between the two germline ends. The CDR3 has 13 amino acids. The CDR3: CAGFDRLNYGYTF. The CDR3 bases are TGTGCCGGTTTTGACAGGTTGAACTATGGCTACACCTTC.